The 5 T cell receptor beta chains below all came from one sample that was sequenced in a study of beta chain features in type 1 diabetes. Study-level findings and limits: Patients with Type 1 diabetes showed moderately but significantly shorter TCRB CDR3s in all four CD4+ subsets.

What was sequenced were expressed TCRB transcripts, since all of the isolated RNA had been reverse transcribed. Assay used: immunoSEQ multiplex PCR; TCRdb lists only in-frame clones, some missing. The table lists about 340,000 clones, about a tenth of them singletons. The antigens of these receptors remain unknown. The sequenced sample was central memory CD4+ T cells from blood. The origin of the receptors is a man aged 25-45 years with type 1 diabetes.

The V gene is TRBV7-9, the J gene TRBJ2-5, with no clear D. From germline, CDR1 is SEHNR and CDR2 FQNEAQ (reference sequence). CDR3 size: 14 residues. V lost 2 bases, J lost 1 base, and 8 bases lay in between. CDR3 sequence reads: CASSLSSIQETQYF. DNA of the CDR3: TGTGCCAGCAGCTTAAGCTCGATCCAAGAGACCCAGTACTTC.

Only a few counts were recorded for this clone. The genes are TRBV2 and TRBJ1-2; D not certain. Germline assignment: CDR1 SNHLY and CDR2 FYNNEI. The CDR3 consists of 13 residues. Trimming stripped 6 bases from V and 2 bases from J, with 10 bases between. CDR3 DNA: TGTGCCAGCAGGGACGGCGCCAACTATGGCTACACCTTC. It is translated as CASRDGANYGYTF.

The chain has TRBV2 and TRBJ1-2; 8 bases fit TRBD1. Trimming removed 5 bases from V and 10 bases from J; junction bases left unmatched: 6. Germline CDR1 SNHLY, CDR2 FYNNEI. The CDR3 totals 12 residues. Written as DNA, the CDR3 is TGTGCCAGCAGTAATGCGGACAGGGACTACACCTTC. Translated: CASSNADRDYTF. Complete variable domain (other parts from reference TRBV2 and TRBJ1-2): EPEVTQTPSHQVTQMGQEVILRCVPISNHLYFYWYRQILGQKVEFLVSFYNNEISEKSEIFDDQFSVERPDGSNFTLKIRSTKLEDSAMYFCASSNADRDYTFGSGTRLTVV.

The chain links TRBV5-1 to TRBJ2-2, with D unclear. V was pared by 0 bases and J by 0 bases, with 6 bases between. The CDR3 is 15 amino acids. Germline V CDR1 and CDR2: SGHRS, YFSETQ. Here the CDR3 DNA reads TGCGCCAGCAGCTTGGCCGCGGCGAACACCGGGGAGCTGTTTTTT. Encoded protein: CASSLAAANTGELFF.

This chain joins TRBV25-1 and TRBJ2-1, with 10 nucleotides matching TRBD2. J was trimmed by 7 bases and V by 4 bases; bases with no gene match: 4. The CDR3 runs 14 residues. Germline V gene data show CDR1 as MGHDK and CDR2 as SYGVNS. CDR3 DNA sequence: TGTGCCAGCAGTGGTAGCGGGGGGTTAAATGAGCAGTTCTTC. Protein product: CASSGSGGLNEQFF.